This T cell receptor beta chain was captured in a study of brain T cells in children with intractable seizures. In the case of this clone: Antigen specificity is unknown.

The trim removed 0 bases at V and 7 bases at J, leaving 10 bases unmatched. The V gene's germline CDR1 is SGHRS and CDR2 YFSETQ. The CDR3 has 15 amino acids. Study conclusions and caveats: Patients' HCMV serostatus was unknown; virus specificity rests on CDR3 similarity alone.

Sequencing was limited to surgery cases with top T cell transcript signatures in brain tissue. Pre-surgery treatment included at least one anti-epileptic drug. Sequencing used immunoSEQ multiplex PCR; TCRdb keeps in-frame clones, though not all of them. Found here are 110,000 or so clones, approximately 94% of them singletons; the top ten hold 3.8%. This clonotype was obtained from a boy under three years old with hemimegalencephaly and intractable seizures. This chain connects TRBV5-1 to TRBJ2-7, with 7 positions matching TRBD2. Sequencing was performed on peripheral blood, taken at surgery. CDR3 sequence (DNA): TGCGCCAGCAGCTTGGTGCGGGGGAAGTTAACGGAGCAGTACTTC. This encodes CASSLVRGKLTEQYF.